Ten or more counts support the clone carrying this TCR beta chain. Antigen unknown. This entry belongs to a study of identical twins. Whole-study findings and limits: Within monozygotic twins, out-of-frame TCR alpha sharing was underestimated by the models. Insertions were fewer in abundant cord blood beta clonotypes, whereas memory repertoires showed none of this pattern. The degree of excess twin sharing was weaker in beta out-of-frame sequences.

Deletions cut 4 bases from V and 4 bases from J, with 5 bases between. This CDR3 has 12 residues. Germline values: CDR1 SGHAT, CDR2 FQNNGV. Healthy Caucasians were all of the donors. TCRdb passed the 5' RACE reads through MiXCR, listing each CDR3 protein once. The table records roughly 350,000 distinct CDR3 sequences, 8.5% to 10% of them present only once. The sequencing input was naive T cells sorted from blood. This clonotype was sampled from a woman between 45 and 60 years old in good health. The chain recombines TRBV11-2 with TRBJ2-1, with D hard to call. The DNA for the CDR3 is TGTGCCAGCAGCTCCGTATACAATGAGCAGTTCTTC. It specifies CASSSVYNEQFF.